Listed here are 17 T cell receptor beta chains from one sample, sequenced in a study of cytomegalovirus exposure and HLA in healthy donors listed by TCRdb under 2017. The library was obtained by the immunoSEQ multiplex PCR assay. For the multiplex PCR, a mixture combining 60 forward primers for TCR Vbeta segments and 13 reverse primers for TCR Jbeta segments was used. The immuneACCESS repertoire file appears here via TCRdb, limited to in-frame rearrangements. These files lack a portion of the clones; in checked studies, under half of the deficit traces to unresolved V genes, and the cause of the others is not known. Present in this sample are over 130,000 clones, 70% to 85% of which were seen just once. The ten biggest clones cover 1.5% to 2% of the sample. The sample comprised PBMCs. These receptors all stem from a man aged 40-49 years in good health and CMV-seronegative.

The chain carries TRBV28 and TRBJ2-7, with D tentatively TRBD1 (5 bases). V lost 6 bases, J lost 2 bases, and 14 bases lay in between. Germline CDR1 and CDR2: MDHEN and SYDVKM. The CDR3 is made up of 14 amino acids. As DNA, the CDR3 is TGTGCCAGCAGCCCACCAGGGTACCCCTACGAGCAGTACTTC. This codes for CASSPPGYPYEQYF.

The chain recombines TRBV7-8 with TRBJ2-3, with 14 bases lining up with TRBD2. Germline-derived CDR1 and CDR2 are SGHVS and FQNEAQ. Trimming took 4 bases from V and 3 from J; bases not matched to a gene: 6. The length of the CDR3 is 17 residues. The CDR3 nucleotides read TGTGCCAGCAGCTCAGGGACTAGCGGGAGAGGTACAGATACGCAGTATTTT. Amino acids: CASSSGTSGRGTDTQYF.

V is TRBV1 and J is TRBJ2-7; the D call of TRBD2 is as the table states it, not checked on the DNA. TRBV1 is a known pseudogene. This CDR3 has 14 amino acids. CDR3 sequence (DNA): TGCACCCGAAAGGCGGCGGGGCTTATTGGAGAGCAGTACTTC. It translates to CTRKAAGLIGEQYF.

The CDR3 nucleotides are TGTGCCAGCAGAAAACAGGGGACTGGAAACGAGCAGTACTTC. Translating gives CASRKQGTGNEQYF. The V gene is TRBV2, the J gene TRBJ2-7; tentative D call: TRBD1 (7 bases). The V gene's germline CDR1 is SNHLY and CDR2 FYNNEI. This CDR3 region has 14 residues. V was shortened by 6 bases and J by 5 bases, with 17 bases between the two germline ends.

The chain links TRBV27 to TRBJ2-7, with 9 bases identical to TRBD1. The CDR3 loop spans 16 amino acids. The germline V gene encodes CDR1 MNHEY and CDR2 SMNVEV (reference sequence). The V and J ends lost 4 bases and 4 bases, in that order; junction bases with no gene match: 11. CDR3 nucleotide sequence: TGTGCCAGCAGTTCAGTCCTAGGGACAGGGCCATACGAGCAGTACTTC. It codes for CASSSVLGTGPYEQYF.

The CDR3 DNA is TGTGCCAGCAGCTTATCGGCCGGAGGGTTCACAGATACGCAGTATTTT. Translating gives CASSLSAGGFTDTQYF. The chain is built from TRBV7-6 and TRBJ2-3; D perhaps matches TRBD2 (6 bases). Trimming removed 2 bases at V and 2 bases at J, with 14 bases between. This CDR3 region has 16 residues. Germline loops: CDR1 SGHVS, CDR2 FNYEAQ.

J is TRBJ2-7 and V is TRBV18; perhaps TRBD2 as D (6 bases). The CDR3 contains 14 residues. Germline-derived CDR1 and CDR2 are KGHSH and LQKENI. The germline V and J ends were trimmed by 6 bases and 4 bases, with 16 bases remaining between them. CDR3 nucleotides: TGTGCCAGCTCCCTCGACGGGGGTGGGTACGAGCAGTACTTC. Its translation is CASSLDGGGYEQYF.

The V and J genes are TRBV7-9 and TRBJ2-3, with TRBD1 as a possible D gene (6 bases). The CDR3 length is 13 residues. The V end was cut by 6 bases, the J end by 2 bases, with 9 bases between. Looked up from germline, CDR1 is SEHNR and CDR2 is FQNEAQ (reference sequence). The CDR3 DNA sequence: TGTGCCAGCAGGCACAGGGTCACAGATACGCAGTATTTT. Protein product: CASRHRVTDTQYF.

The chain is built from TRBV15 and TRBJ2-1, with a weak D call TRBD1 (5 bases). Trimming stripped 0 bases from V and 0 bases from J, with 12 bases between. Germline V gene data show CDR1 as LNHNV and CDR2 as YYDKDF (reference sequence). CDR3 length: 17 residues. CDR3 nucleotides: TGTGCCACCAGCAGAGATCCACAGGCCGGCTCCTACAATGAGCAGTTCTTC. Translated, it gives CATSRDPQAGSYNEQFF.

V is TRBV6-1 and J is TRBJ2-5; TRBD2 agrees at 7 bases. V was pared by 5 bases and J by 2 bases, with 5 bases of the junction left unmatched. In germline, CDR1 is MNHNS, CDR2 SASEGT. The CDR3 is 14 residues long. The DNA for the CDR3 is TGTGCCAGCAGTCGCCTAGCGGAGCAAGAGACCCAGTACTTC. It encodes CASSRLAEQETQYF.

The chain couples TRBV23-1 to TRBJ1-6; no clear D. TRBV23-1 is identified as an open reading frame with a role that is uncertain. The CDR3 runs 15 residues. With 1 base removed from V and 9 bases from J, the gap between germline ends came to 13 bases. Here the CDR3 DNA reads TGCGCCAGCAGTCAATGCGGAGGGTCGGCTTCACCCCTCCACTTT. Translated, it gives CASSQCGGSASPLHF.

The V call is TRBV5-4, the J call TRBJ2-7, with D unresolved. Germline CDR1 is SGHNT and CDR2 is YYREEE (reference sequence). Trimming cost V 0 bases and J 0 bases, with 4 bases left between them. The CDR3 loop spans 13 amino acids. The CDR3 DNA sequence: TGTGCCAGCAGCTTGGGCAGCTCCTACGAGCAGTACTTC. Protein product: CASSLGSSYEQYF.

This clone was seen only once. CDR3 residues: CASSSALAGEETQYF. CDR3 DNA: TGCGCCAGCAGCTCCGCACTAGCGGGAGAAGAGACCCAGTACTTC. The chain carries TRBV5-1 and TRBJ2-5; TRBD2 matches 11 bases. Germline trimming cut 3 bases from V and 3 bases from J; bases unmatched to any gene: 4. CDR1 and CDR2 from the germline V gene are SGHRS and YFSETQ. The CDR3 contains 15 residues. The full variable domain, with the rest looked up from reference TRBV5-1 and TRBJ2-5, is KAGVTQTPRYLIKTRGQQVTLSCSPISGHRSVSWYQQTPGQGLQFLFEYFSETQRNKGNFPGRFSGRQFSNSRSEMNVSTLELGDSALYLCASSSALAGEETQYFGPGTRLLVL.

DNA of the CDR3: TGTGCCAGCAGCGTAGGGCAGGGGGCAGAAGCTTTCTTT. Translating it yields CASSVGQGAEAFF. The V call is TRBV9, the J call TRBJ1-1, with 8 bases lining up with TRBD1. The CDR3 contains 13 residues. V shed 0 bases and J 8 bases; nucleotides not matched to a gene: 3. Germline loops: CDR1 SGDLS, CDR2 YYNGEE.

The chain couples TRBV7-3 to TRBJ2-2; unclear D gene. V was trimmed by 3 bases and J by 3 bases, leaving 5 bases between them. The germline gives CDR1 SGHTA, CDR2 FQGTGA. The CDR3 sequence is 13 residues long. Here the CDR3 DNA reads TGTGCCAGCAGCTTCTCTTACACCGGGGAGCTGTTTTTT. Translation gives CASSFSYTGELFF.

The chain links TRBV19 to TRBJ1-5; D ambiguous. CDR3 length equals 13 residues. CDR1 and CDR2 (germline): LNHDA, SQIVND (reference sequence). The ends were cut back, 8 bases at V and 0 bases at J, with 8 bases in the middle. In DNA form, the CDR3 reads TGTGCCAGTCACAGCTATAGCAATCAGCCCCAGCATTTT. Its translation: CASHSYSNQPQHF. The whole variable domain, remainder taken from reference TRBV19 and TRBJ1-5, is DGGITQSPKYLFRKEGQNVTLSCEQNLNHDAMYWYRQDPGQGLRLIYYSQIVNDFQKGDIAEGYSVSREKKESFPLTVTSAQKNPTAFYLCASHSYSNQPQHFGDGTRLSIL.

This chain links TRBV28 with TRBJ2-3; possible D gene TRBD2, 5 bases. Trimming pared 5 bases from V and 3 bases from J, leaving 12 bases between. The CDR3 contains 14 residues. Per germline, CDR1 MDHEN and CDR2 SYDVKM. This CDR3 reads CASSEGEQTDTQYF. The CDR3, as DNA: TGTGCCAGCAGTGAGGGCGAGCAGACAGATACGCAGTATTTT.